These 17 T cell receptor beta chains came from one sample sequenced in a study of T cells after yellow fever vaccination. TCRdb fed the 5' RACE reads into MiXCR, producing one record per CDR3 protein. This table has hundreds of thousands of distinct CDR3 sequences, around 8.1% appearing once. The sample in question was PBMCs, obtained more than 35 days after the first yellow fever vaccination. All receptors come from a young man who received the YFV17D yellow fever vaccine.

This clonotype has only a few counts. V usage is TRBV5-1 and J usage is TRBJ2-3; a weak D match, TRBD1 (8 bases). The ends were cut back, 4 bases at V and 5 bases at J, with 11 bases in the middle. This CDR3 region has 13 residues. Looked up from germline, CDR1 is SGHRS and CDR2 is YFSETQ. In DNA, the CDR3 is TGCGCCAGCAGCAACAGGGGGGGAGATACGCAGTATTTT. This sequence encodes CASSNRGGDTQYF.

The J gene is TRBJ2-7, the V gene TRBV7-3; 8 nucleotides align to TRBD1. V shed 3 bases, J shed 4 bases, and the junction held 20 bases outside the gene matches. Germline CDR1 SGHTA, CDR2 FQGTGA. This CDR3 has 19 residues. Here the CDR3 reads CASSFTDLWRTGMIYEQYV. The CDR3, as DNA: TGTGCCAGCAGCTTCACGGACCTTTGGAGGACAGGGATGATATACGAGCAGTACGTC.

The V gene is TRBV6-2 or TRBV6-3, the J gene TRBJ2-5; possibly TRBD1 or TRBD2 for D (6 bases each). The V end lost 11 bases, the J end lost 7 bases, and 20 bases lay between the germline ends. This CDR3 region has 13 residues. The V gene's germline CDR1 is MNHEY and CDR2 SVGEGT. In DNA form, the CDR3 reads TGTGCCGGAGGGGGACTGGAAAGCGGGACCCAGTACTTC. This sequence encodes CAGGGLESGTQYF.

This clonotype was seen only a few times. The chain links TRBV20-1 to TRBJ2-7, with D possibly TRBD2 on 6 matching bases. CDR3 length: 16 residues. Germline loops: CDR1 DFQATT, CDR2 SNEGSKA (reference sequence). Trimming removed 2 bases at V and 1 base at J, with 18 bases between. DNA for the CDR3: TGCAGTGCTAGACCCCCCGGTAGCGGATTTTCCTACGAGCAGTACTTC. Protein sequence: CSARPPGSGFSYEQYF.

This clonotype was picked up a small number of times. The rearrangement links TRBV4-1 to TRBJ2-3; TRBD2 aligns across 7 bases. There are 15 residues in the CDR3. The germline gives CDR1 MGHRA, CDR2 YSYEKL. With V trimmed by 2 bases and J by 3 bases, 5 bases remained unmatched. CDR3 loop: CASSQSSGETDTQYF. CDR3 sequence (DNA): TGCGCCAGCAGCCAATCGAGCGGGGAAACAGATACGCAGTATTTT.

V and J are TRBV7-2 and TRBJ2-2, with 8 bases that match TRBD2. Germline V gene data show CDR1 as SGHTA and CDR2 as FQGNSA. V shed 4 bases, J shed 2 bases, and the junction held 6 bases outside the gene matches. There are 16 residues in the CDR3. The CDR3 coding sequence is TGTGCCAGCAGCTATGACCGGGGGGGAAACACCGGGGAGCTGTTTTTT. Its protein product is CASSYDRGGNTGELFF.

This clonotype was detected only a few times. The chain combines TRBV5-1 with TRBJ2-1, with D uncertain. With 4 bases removed from V and 8 bases from J, the gap between germline ends came to 16 bases. Germline lookup yields CDR1 SGHRS and CDR2 YFSETQ. This CDR3 region has 14 residues. The CDR3 sequence is CASSILDRSHEQFF. CDR3 sequence (DNA): TGCGCCAGCAGCATCCTAGACCGGTCCCATGAGCAGTTCTTC.

This clonotype was observed a few times. This chain connects TRBV10-3 to TRBJ2-2; possible D gene TRBD1, 5 bases. Germline V gene data show CDR1 as ENHRY and CDR2 as SYGVKD. The CDR3 is 13 residues long. The germline V and J ends were trimmed by 9 bases and 3 bases, with 11 bases remaining between them. DNA for the CDR3: TGTGCCATAGGGGCCCCTGACACCGGGGAGCTGTTTTTT. This translates into CAIGAPDTGELFF.

This clonotype was detected a few times. The rearrangement links TRBV14 to TRBJ2-3, with D possibly matching TRBD1 (6 bases). Trimming took 4 bases from V and 6 from J, leaving 23 bases between them. This CDR3 is built from 17 residues. The germline V gene encodes CDR1 SGHDN and CDR2 FVKESK. In nucleotides, the CDR3 is TGTGCCAGCAGCCTTCGACAGGCCACTATCTTGCGGGATACGCAGTATTTT. Amino acids: CASSLRQATILRDTQYF.

A few counts support this clonotype. The V gene is TRBV6-2 or TRBV6-3, the J gene TRBJ2-2; 10 nucleotides agree with TRBD1. In germline, CDR1 is MNHEY, CDR2 SVGEGT. V shed 5 bases and J 8 bases; nucleotides not matched to a gene: 11. The CDR3 extends over 16 amino acids. CDR3 amino acids: CASSPETGGSSGELFF. The CDR3 nucleotides are TGTGCCAGCAGTCCCGAGACAGGGGGCTCATCGGGGGAGCTGTTTTTT.

This clonotype was counted at least ten times. The chain combines TRBV7-2 with TRBJ2-1; a weak D match, TRBD1 (5 bases). The CDR3 is made up of 13 amino acids. Trimming took 0 bases from V and 5 from J, leaving 5 bases between them. Per germline, CDR1 SGHTA and CDR2 FQGNSA. In nucleotides, the CDR3 is TGTGCCAGCAGCTTAGCCAGGGACAATGAGCAGTTCTTC. Translating it yields CASSLARDNEQFF.

The chain has TRBV12-3 or TRBV12-4 and TRBJ2-7; TRBD1 agrees at 9 bases. This CDR3 comprises 15 residues. The J segment lost 3 bases and the V segment lost 8 bases, leaving 11 bases of the junction unmatched. CDR3 amino acids: CASASGTGRFYEQYF. CDR3 bases: TGTGCCAGCGCCTCTGGGACAGGGCGCTTCTACGAGCAGTACTTC.

This clonotype turned up a few times. The chain has TRBV27 and TRBJ1-1; D not certain. Germline CDR1 MNHEY, CDR2 SMNVEV (reference sequence). The V end was cut by 1 base, the J end by 7 bases, with 10 bases between. The CDR3 has 13 amino acids. CDR3 in amino acids: CASSLWAGSEAFF. Here the CDR3 DNA reads TGTGCCAGCAGTTTATGGGCGGGGAGTGAAGCTTTCTTT.

The chain combines TRBV19 with TRBJ1-1, with 7 bases fitting TRBD1. The V gene end was trimmed by 7 bases and the J gene end by 1 base; junction bases not matched to a gene: 9. Germline CDR1 LNHDA, CDR2 SQIVND (reference sequence). The CDR3 consists of 15 residues. DNA for the CDR3: TGTGCCAGTACCGACAGGGTTCCCCGGAACACTGAAGCTTTCTTT. This codes for CASTDRVPRNTEAFF.

This clonotype was counted between two and nine times. The chain has TRBV20-1 and TRBJ1-2; a weak D match, TRBD1 (6 bases). The CDR3 extends over 12 amino acids. Looked up from germline, CDR1 is DFQATT and CDR2 is SNEGSKA (reference sequence). The ends were cut back, 5 bases at V and 5 bases at J, with 12 bases in the middle. Here the CDR3 reads CSARQGGYGYTF. CDR3 bases: TGCAGTGCTCGCCAAGGGGGTTATGGCTACACCTTC.

V is TRBV7-6 and J is TRBJ2-7; D not certain. V lost 5 bases and J lost 0, with 20 bases in between. Germline V lookup: CDR1 SGHVS, CDR2 FNYEAQ. The CDR3 is 17 amino acids. CDR3 DNA: TGTGCCAGCAGCCCCGCCTACCGTGCAAGGAGCTCCTACGAGCAGTACTTC. This translates into CASSPAYRARSSYEQYF.

This chain uses TRBV7-2 with TRBJ1-2, with TRBD1 matching 8 bases. V shed 1 base and J 9 bases; nucleotides not matched to a gene: 4. The CDR3 extends over 13 amino acids. Germline-derived CDR1 and CDR2 are SGHTA and FQGNSA. The CDR3: CASSLDRGRSYTF. Written as DNA, the CDR3 is TGTGCCAGCAGCTTAGACAGGGGGAGAAGCTACACCTTC.